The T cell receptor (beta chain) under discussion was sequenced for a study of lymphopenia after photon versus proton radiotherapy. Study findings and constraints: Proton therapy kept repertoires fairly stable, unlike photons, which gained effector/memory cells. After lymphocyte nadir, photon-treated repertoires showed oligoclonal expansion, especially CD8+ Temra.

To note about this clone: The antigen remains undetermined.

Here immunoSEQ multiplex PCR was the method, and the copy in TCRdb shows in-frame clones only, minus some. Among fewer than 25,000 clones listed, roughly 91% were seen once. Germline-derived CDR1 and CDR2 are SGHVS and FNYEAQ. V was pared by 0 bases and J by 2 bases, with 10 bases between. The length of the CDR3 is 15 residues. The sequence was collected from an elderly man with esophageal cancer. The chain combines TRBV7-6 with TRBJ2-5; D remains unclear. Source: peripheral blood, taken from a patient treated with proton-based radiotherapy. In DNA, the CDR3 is TGTGCCAGCAGCTTAGCGGTGCGAGAGCAAGAGACCCAGTACTTC. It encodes CASSLAVREQETQYF.